This TCR beta chain was sequenced during a study of shared clonotypes between healthy human individuals. Turning to the study itself: Sampling drew on donors who were a couple of women and a few men aged 18 to 49.

Whole-study findings and limits: Deeper or shallower sequencing was expected to change how clonotypes are shared among donors.

This clone was seen a single time. Antigen specificity is unknown. Here immunoSEQ multiplex PCR was the method, and the copy in TCRdb shows in-frame clones only, minus some. Among about 2.4 million clones, 93% were seen once, and the ten largest hold more than 0.35%. With 6 bases removed from V and 2 bases from J, the gap between germline ends came to 8 bases. Per the germline V gene, CDR1 is SGHNT and CDR2 is YENEEA. This CDR3 is 13 amino acids long. The specimen was naive CD4+ T cells from PBMCs. As to subset: CD45RA+ positively selected. The chain employs TRBV11-3 and TRBJ2-1; D is perhaps TRBD2 (6 bases). This receptor was obtained from a man aged 18 to 30 in good health. Some clones in this sample may be carry-over from other donors' samples. CDR3 bases: TGTGCCAGCAGTGCTAGCGCCTACAATGAGCAGTTCTTC. It translates to CASSASAYNEQFF.